The T cell receptor (beta chain) described here comes from a study of blood T cell repertoires in COVID-19. About the research overall: The cDNA or gDNA used as material had been derived from T cells, B-cell-depleted T cells, or PBMCs.

CDR1 and CDR2 from the germline V gene are SEHNR and FQNEAQ (reference sequence). The V segment lost 6 bases and the J segment 5 bases; nucleotides outside the gene matches: 7. CDR3 length: 16 amino acids. This clone was detected only a few times. Some clones are missing from TCRdb's copy, which holds only in-frame ones; the method was immunoSEQ multiplex PCR. The table shows about 110,000 clones, with 70% to 90% occurring only once. The sample taken for sequencing was peripheral blood. The chain recombines TRBV7-9 with TRBJ2-3, with 14 bases that match TRBD2. The TCR originated in a middle-aged man with acute or convalescent COVID-19. In nucleotides, the CDR3 is TGTGCCAGCAGGAAACTCGGGACTAGCGGGGGAGATACGCAGTATTTT. Its protein is CASRKLGTSGGDTQYF.